This T cell receptor (beta chain) is from a study of cytomegalovirus exposure and HLA in healthy donors. For the study at large: The early release's HLA-typed donors yielded tens of millions of unique TCRs.

This clone was seen a single time. The PCR was carried out with 60 Vbeta primers and 13 Jbeta primers. Libraries were prepared by immunoSEQ multiplex PCR; TCRdb keeps only in-frame clonotypes and omits some of them. The sample holds about 150,000 clones, 86% seen once. V lost 3 bases to trimming and J lost 6 bases; unmatched junction nucleotides: 8. This CDR3 contains 15 residues. Germline-derived CDR1 and CDR2 are SGHTS and YDEGEE. The chain combines TRBV5-8 with TRBJ1-5; TRBD1 matches 8 bases. The material sequenced was PBMCs. The sequence was obtained from a young woman in good health and CMV-seronegative. CDR3 in DNA: TGTGCCAGCAGCTCTGGGGTACAGGGGGGTCAGCCCCAGCATTTT. Translated, it gives CASSSGVQGGQPQHF. The complete variable domain, with remaining parts taken from reference TRBV5-8 and TRBJ1-5, reads EAGVTQSPTHLIKTRGQQATLRCSPISGHTSVYWYQQALGLGLQFLLWYDEGEERNRGNFPPRFSGRQFPNYSSELNVNALELEDSALYLCASSSGVQGGQPQHFGDGTRLSIL.